The rows below give T cell receptor beta chains drawn from one sample of a study of blood T cell repertoires in COVID-19. Sequencing was performed with immunoSEQ multiplex PCR; in TCRdb, only in-frame clones are kept and a portion is missing. This table holds 40,000 to 65,000 clones, 85% to 90% found once. The material sequenced was peripheral blood. The receptors here all came from an older man with active COVID-19. The conserved cysteine and the conserved F or W are not part of the CDR3 here. A D gene is named only where the DNA matches it firmly.

length: 19
D: TRBD1
V: TRBV18
CDR3: ASSPPGTGGFGSPLPDTQY

length: 14
D: -
V: TRBV5-1
CDR3: ASSLATGRPQETQY

length: 14
D: -
V: TRBV7-2
CDR3: ASSFSGASSYNEQF

length: 11
D: -
V: TRBV7-9
CDR3: ASSWTGNGGYT

length: 12
D: -
V: TRBV6-2/TRBV6-3
CDR3: ASSYSPGGREAF

length: 9
D: -
V: TRBV9
CDR3: ASSVTGEQF

length: 14
D: TRBD1
V: TRBV27
CDR3: ASSPTRQGARDGYT

length: 12
D: TRBD2
V: TRBV12-5
CDR3: ASGPGLATDTQY

length: 14
D: TRBD1
V: TRBV25-1
CDR3: ASSDLGTGFGEKLF

length: 17
D: -
V: TRBV6-2/TRBV6-3
CDR3: ASSPLGAGAGSGANVLT

length: 13
D: -
V: TRBV7-2
CDR3: ASSLAEGGYNEQF

length: 13
D: TRBD1
V: TRBV19
CDR3: ASSVRDRGQYGYT

length: 13
D: TRBD2
V: TRBV2
CDR3: ASSEEAGVGDTQY

length: 12
D: TRBD2
V: TRBV5-6
CDR3: ASHASGGSYEQY

length: 11
D: -
V: TRBV6-1
CDR3: ASSERANSPLH

length: 11
D: -
V: TRBV4-1
CDR3: ASSKAVNTEAF

length: 13
D: TRBD1
V: TRBV9
CDR3: ASSVVQGAGYGYT

length: 13
D: TRBD1
V: TRBV6-2/TRBV6-3
CDR3: ASSSGTGRDQPQH

length: 13
D: TRBD2
V: TRBV29-1
CDR3: SVEGLAGVTETQY

length: 12
D: -
V: TRBV29-1
CDR3: SVTTGTGNQPQH

length: 11
D: TRBD1
V: TRBV18
CDR3: ASSPGQGVGYT

length: 11
D: -
V: TRBV11-2
CDR3: ASSFHGANVLT

length: 15
D: TRBD1
V: TRBV30
CDR3: AWMNQEGAEKIDGYT

length: 10
D: -
V: TRBV6-2/TRBV6-3
CDR3: ASSSPFNEQF

length: 12
D: -
V: TRBV5-1
CDR3: ASRGTPITYEQY

length: 12
D: TRBD1
V: TRBV5-4
CDR3: ASSRGQIQETQY

length: 13
D: -
V: TRBV9
CDR3: ASSGYGLVDEKLF

length: 14
D: -
V: TRBV18
CDR3: ASSPMAGGADTEAF

length: 10
D: -
V: TRBV4-1
CDR3: ASSQVRDKQY

length: 12
D: TRBD1
V: TRBV3-1/TRBV3-2
CDR3: ASSRTGEVSPLH

length: 13
D: TRBD2
V: TRBV5-1
CDR3: ASSLVAGGTDTQY

length: 14
D: -
V: TRBV7-9
CDR3: ASSLNPGAGNYGYT

length: 12
D: -
V: TRBV11-3
CDR3: ASSLARVTDTQY

length: 11
D: -
V: TRBV7-3
CDR3: ASTNPEVNEQF

length: 12
D: -
V: TRBV5-4
CDR3: ASSPTSQTYEQY

length: 13
D: -
V: TRBV19
CDR3: ASSDQWATNEKLF

length: 13
D: TRBD2
V: TRBV3-1/TRBV3-2
CDR3: ASSQNRLAGDEQF

length: 11
D: -
V: TRBV3-1/TRBV3-2
CDR3: ASRWAGMETQY

length: 13
D: -
V: TRBV5-6
CDR3: ASSGSDSGNEKLF

length: 13
D: TRBD2
V: TRBV6-6
CDR3: ASRTAGLAFNEQF

length: 12
D: -
V: TRBV5-1
CDR3: ASSPPPGHNEQF

length: 13
D: TRBD2
V: TRBV7-7
CDR3: ASSSGLGNTGELF

length: 12
D: TRBD1
V: TRBV2
CDR3: ASRTGASTDTQY

length: 12
D: TRBD2
V: TRBV9
CDR3: ASSGTSGGYEQF

length: 12
D: -
V: TRBV14
CDR3: ASSPTVYNSPLH

length: 13
D: -
V: TRBV4-3
CDR3: ASSQESQLGAEAF

length: 13
D: TRBD1
V: TRBV2
CDR3: ASSVVTGVNYEQY

length: 9
D: TRBD1
V: TRBV3-1/TRBV3-2
CDR3: ASRRDREAF

length: 14
D: TRBD2
V: TRBV7-6
CDR3: ASSLVALAGEYEQF

length: 14
D: TRBD2
V: TRBV7-2
CDR3: ASSLDAGGFTKTQY

length: 11
D: TRBD1
V: TRBV30
CDR3: ALAGGGGYGYT

length: 12
D: -
V: TRBV10-3
CDR3: AIQNPTDSYEQY

length: 13
D: -
V: TRBV27
CDR3: ASSLIGGKDYEQY

length: 13
D: TRBD1
V: TRBV10-3
CDR3: ATQGQGKDNSPLH